This record covers a single T cell receptor (beta chain). This receptor's antigen is unknown. Base qualities are not recorded, but no much larger clone differs from it by a single base. V is cut back by 0 bases and J by 4 bases, with 7 bases in the junction unmatched. The CDR3 holds 15 amino acids from the cysteine to the phenylalanine. The only DNA kept is the CDR3, 45 bases in frame from the first base. In the germline V gene, CDR1 corresponds to SGDLS and CDR2 to YYNGEE. The source of the sample is a study of blood T cell repertoires in COVID-19 (dated by TCRdb to the early 2020s). About the study as a whole: The collaborator samples originated in the United States, Italy and Spain and spanned the acute and convalescent phases of COVID-19. The material from the prospective study consisted of cDNA or gDNA derived from T cells, B-cell-depleted T cells, or PBMCs. Subjects who had been exposed to COVID-19, were actively infected with it, or had recovered from it provided the deeply sampled blood TCRbeta repertoires that made up the dataset. The repertoires were released in a freely available public database meant as a resource for research on the immune response to SARS-CoV-2. The samples were drawn from the first 160 participants of the ongoing ImmuneRACE study and from 1,254 subjects provided by 6 global collaborators. Sample metadata almost always included a de-identified subject ID, COVID-19 status, age in years and sex. Where available, HLA class I and class II types were obtained from metadata supplied by the sample provider rather than from assay-based typing.

What the work shows at the level of the full study, not this receptor alone: The quantity of clinical and demographic metadata differed by source and by participant and was supplied without curation.

TCRbeta CDR3 regions were amplified from genomic DNA by means of the immunoSEQ Assay, a bias-controlled multiplex PCR. Per the authors' processing: The number of nucleated cells in each sample was estimated by amplification of reference gene primers within the assay. To quantify the absolute abundance of each unique TCRbeta CDR3 rearrangement, sequence reads were collapsed and filtered. For each sample, productive Simpson clonality was calculated as the square root of Simpson's diversity index across productive rearrangements. The clones in this table, taken by TCRdb from immuneACCESS, are in-frame only. Not every clone is retained; where verified, under half of the shortfall comes from an unresolved V gene, and the cause of the rest is unknown. V, J and clone size are those of that table, while D and trimming were read from the DNA. The sample has around 170,000 clones on record, about 91% of them singletons. Roughly 3.7% of the sample goes to the ten largest clones.

The collaborating institutions used their own protocols to collect whole blood in K2EDTA tubes. For TCRbeta analysis, collaborators shipped samples in one of three forms: frozen whole blood, isolated PBMCs, or DNA extracted from either of those sample types. The receptor comes from a woman aged 25 to 39 with acute or convalescent COVID-19. The sequencing sample was made of peripheral blood. The rearranged chain carries TRBV9 and TRBJ2-7, with 7 middle bases fitting TRBD2. The DNA sequence is TGTGCCAGCAGCGTAGCTTTCGGGAGGTCTTACGAGCAGTACTTC. Translation gives CASSVAFGRSYEQYF. Beyond the CDR3, the reference TRBV9 and TRBJ2-7 genes provide the residues; the full variable domain reads: DSGVTQTPKHLITATGQRVTLRCSPRSGDLSVYWYQQSLDQGLQFLIQYYNGEERAKGNILERFSAQQFPDLHSELNLSSLELGDSALYFCASSVAFGRSYEQYFGPGTRLTVT.